Listed below are T cell receptor beta chains from one sample, sequenced in a study of T cell responses to AZD1222 COVID-19 vaccine. Profiled with immunoSEQ multiplex PCR; TCRdb holds only in-frame clones, not every one. The sample lists roughly 140,000 clones, more than 90% occurring once. Sample: peripheral blood, taken 28 days after the second AZD1222 dose. These receptors came from an adult who received the AZD1222 COVID-19 vaccine. Each CDR3 is given with its conserved first and last residue. The order of the fields is D gene, V gene, clone size, J gene, CDR3 protein, CDR3 DNA. The D gene is left open where the match is weak. Size tells how often a clone was seen (once, few, many) or the class of an expanded clone, and some rows leave it out.

-,TRBV27,-,TRBJ1-2,CASSQNRAYGYTF,TGTGCCAGCAGTCAAAATCGGGCCTATGGCTACACCTTC
-,TRBV7-9,-,TRBJ1-1,CASSFPPGDEAFF,TGTGCCAGCAGCTTTCCTCCGGGTGACGAAGCTTTCTTT
-,TRBV7-9,-,TRBJ2-3,CASSLSNSQYF,TGTGCCAGCAGCTTATCTAACTCGCAGTATTTT
-,TRBV7-2,-,TRBJ2-3,CASSFRGATDTQYF,TGTGCCAGCAGCTTCAGGGGGGCGACAGATACGCAGTATTTT
TRBD1,TRBV7-8,-,TRBJ2-5,CASSVLQGYQETQYF,TGTGCCAGCAGCGTACTACAGGGGTACCAAGAGACCCAGTACTTC
TRBD2,TRBV2,-,TRBJ2-4,CASSAGGGARGKNIQYF,TGTGCCAGCAGTGCGGGCGGGGGGGCGCGAGGCAAAAACATTCAGTACTTC
TRBD1,TRBV5-1,-,TRBJ1-2,CASSLGTGDGYTF,TGCGCCAGCAGCTTGGGGACAGGAGATGGCTACACCTTC
-,TRBV6-4,-,TRBJ1-1,CASSDQEASTEAFF,TGTGCCAGCAGTGACCAGGAAGCGAGCACTGAAGCTTTCTTT
TRBD2,TRBV9,-,TRBJ2-7,CASSAGLAGLGEQYF,TGTGCCAGCAGCGCCGGACTAGCGGGACTGGGCGAGCAGTACTTC
-,TRBV10-1,-,TRBJ1-1,CASSEGRYTEAFF,TGCGCCAGCAGTGAAGGAAGGTACACTGAAGCTTTCTTT
-,TRBV4-1,-,TRBJ1-4,CASSQVGGTNEKLFF,TGCGCCAGCAGCCAAGTAGGGGGGACTAATGAAAAACTGTTTTTT
-,TRBV4-1,-,TRBJ2-7,CASSQDVRALEQYF,TGCGCCAGCAGCCAAGATGTGAGGGCCCTTGAGCAGTACTTC
TRBD1,TRBV5-1,few,TRBJ1-2,CASRPGTGGSGYGYTF,TGCGCCAGCAGACCCGGGACAGGGGGCTCTGGCTATGGCTACACCTTC
-,TRBV30,-,TRBJ1-6,CAWSTGNNSPLHF,TGTGCCTGGAGTACCGGGAATAATTCACCCCTCCACTTT
-,TRBV7-9,-,TRBJ2-2,CASSDRDTNTGELFF,TGTGCCAGCAGCGATCGGGACACCAATACCGGGGAGCTGTTTTTT
-,TRBV7-9,-,TRBJ2-1,CAVHLTGTSYNEQFF,TGTGCCGTCCACCTGACGGGGACCTCCTACAATGAGCAGTTCTTC
-,TRBV28,once,TRBJ1-5,CASSPLRDQPQHF,TGTGCCAGCAGTCCTTTAAGGGATCAGCCCCAGCATTTT
-,TRBV28,-,TRBJ2-1,CASSSTGNEQFF,TGTGCCAGCAGTTCAACCGGCAATGAGCAGTTCTTC
-,TRBV9,-,TRBJ2-2,CASSVGQANTGELFF,TGTGCCAGCAGCGTAGGACAGGCGAACACCGGGGAGCTGTTTTTT
-,TRBV27,once,TRBJ2-7,CASGEQYF,TGTGCCTCGGGGGAGCAGTACTTC
TRBD2,TRBV30,-,TRBJ2-7,CAWRGGRYYEQYF,TGTGCCTGGAGGGGCGGGAGGTACTACGAGCAGTACTTC
-,TRBV7-2,-,TRBJ2-3,CASSLRGNGVGDTQYF,TGTGCCAGCAGCTTAAGGGGCAACGGGGTTGGAGATACGCAGTATTTT
-,TRBV9,-,TRBJ2-2,CASSVGGTGELFF,TGTGCCAGCAGCGTAGGAGGGACCGGGGAGCTGTTTTTT
-,TRBV6-5,-,TRBJ1-1,CASSYRGRVTEAFF,TGTGCCAGCAGTTACCGGGGTAGGGTCACTGAAGCTTTCTTT
-,TRBV14,-,TRBJ1-3,CASSRGPGASGNTIYF,TGTGCCAGCAGTCGAGGACCGGGGGCCTCTGGAAACACCATATATTTT
-,TRBV18,-,TRBJ2-7,CASSPSYTGNYEQYF,TGTGCCAGCTCACCGTCTTACACCGGGAACTACGAGCAGTACTTC
TRBD2,TRBV7-3,few,TRBJ2-1,CASSPRVAGGHEQFF,TGTGCCAGCAGCCCCCGGGTAGCGGGAGGACATGAGCAGTTCTTC
-,TRBV29-1,-,TRBJ1-1,CSGGRKNTEAFF,TGCAGCGGGGGACGGAAGAACACTGAAGCTTTCTTT
-,TRBV5-1,-,TRBJ2-5,CASTRGASANQETQYF,TGCGCCAGCACCCGGGGGGCTAGCGCTAACCAAGAGACCCAGTACTTC
-,TRBV7-7,-,TRBJ2-5,CASSLGRGQLKTQYF,TGTGCCAGCAGCTTAGGTCGGGGGCAATTGAAGACCCAGTACTTC
-,TRBV6-1,-,TRBJ2-5,CASSEITGSGQETQYF,TGTGCCAGCAGTGAAATAACAGGGTCGGGGCAAGAGACCCAGTACTTC
-,TRBV3-1/TRBV3-2,-,TRBJ2-7,CASSQHPTATQQYF,TGTGCCAGCAGCCAACACCCAACCGCTACCCAGCAGTACTTC
-,TRBV28,few,TRBJ1-5,CASRPDRNQPQHF,TGTGCCAGCAGGCCAGACAGGAATCAGCCCCAGCATTTT
TRBD2,TRBV6-5,-,TRBJ2-7,CASSKGLETYEQYF,TGTGCCAGCAGTAAGGGACTAGAGACCTACGAGCAGTACTTC
TRBD2,TRBV2,-,TRBJ2-3,CASNWVAGGSSTDTQYF,TGTGCCAGCAATTGGGTAGCGGGGGGCTCTAGCACAGATACGCAGTATTTT
TRBD1,TRBV2,-,TRBJ1-2,CASSGTGSYYGYTF,TGTGCCAGCAGCGGGACAGGGTCCTACTATGGCTACACCTTC
-,TRBV5-1,-,TRBJ2-2,CASSYYRGGTGELFF,TGCGCCAGCAGCTACTACAGGGGAGGAACCGGGGAGCTGTTTTTT
TRBD2,TRBV5-8,-,TRBJ2-3,CASSGGFIAGYTDTQYF,TGTGCCAGCAGCGGAGGCTTTATAGCGGGATACACAGATACGCAGTATTTT
-,TRBV15,once,TRBJ1-1,CATSRGGMNTEAFF,TGTGCCACCAGCAGGGGGGGAATGAACACTGAAGCTTTCTTT
TRBD1,TRBV6-5,-,TRBJ1-5,CASRSGQKDQPQHF,TGTGCCAGCAGGTCGGGACAGAAGGATCAGCCCCAGCATTTT
-,TRBV5-6,once,TRBJ2-7,CASSFGTSYEQYF,TGTGCCAGCAGCTTCGGCACCTCCTACGAGCAGTACTTC
-,TRBV19,-,TRBJ2-1,CASSIVSGQYSYNEQFF,TGTGCCAGTAGTATAGTTAGTGGGCAATACTCCTACAATGAGCAGTTCTTC
TRBD1,TRBV2,-,TRBJ2-5,CASSLGSTGQTQYF,TGTGCCAGCAGTCTAGGGTCGACAGGGCAGACCCAGTACTTC
TRBD2,TRBV11-2,-,TRBJ2-7,CASSLAGGNEQYF,TGTGCCAGCAGCTTAGCGGGGGGAAACGAGCAGTACTTC